Below are 28 T cell receptor beta chains sequenced from a single sample in a study of T cell repertoires in cytomegalovirus infection. TCRdb fed the reads into MiXCR, producing one record per CDR3 protein. The table records about 160,000 distinct CDR3 sequences, roughly 18% of them present only once. Sequenced: CD8+ T cells from PBMCs. These receptors were collected from a human donor in good health (CMV status not recorded). Some clones in this sample may be carry-over from other donors' samples.

This clonotype was seen a few times. A single base separates this from a much larger clone, so it may be a read error. The chain joins TRBV7-2 to TRBJ2-1, with D maybe TRBD1 (5 bases). This CDR3 is 17 amino acids long. The germline V gene has CDR1 SGHTA and CDR2 FQGNSA. In nucleotides, the CDR3 is TGTGCCAGCAGCTCTCCCCCAGGGCCCTCAAGGTACATTGAGCAGTTCTTC. This encodes CASSSPPGPSRYIEQFF. The complete variable domain, with remaining parts taken from reference TRBV7-2 and TRBJ2-1, reads GAGVSQSPSNKVTEKGKDVELRCDPISGHTALYWYRQSLGQGLEFLIYFQGNSAPDKSGLPSDRFSAERTGGSVSTLTIQRTQQEDSAVYLCASSSPPGPSRYIEQFFGPGTRLTVL.

This CDR3 reads CASSYSGTGGRYGEAFF. The DNA for the CDR3 is TGTGCCAGCAGCTACTCCGGGACAGGGGGCAGGTACGGTGAAGCTTTCTTT. The rearrangement joins TRBV11-2 to TRBJ1-1, with 12 bases fitting TRBD1. V shed 4 bases, J shed 7 bases, and the junction held 13 bases outside the gene matches. The CDR3 is 17 amino acids. Germline CDR1 is SGHAT and CDR2 is FQNNGV.

The rearrangement joins TRBV7-8 to TRBJ1-1; tentative D call: TRBD1 (5 bases). The germline gives CDR1 SGHVS, CDR2 FQNEAQ. This CDR3 comprises 14 residues. The V end was cut by 5 bases, the J end by 0 bases, with 10 bases between. Here the CDR3 DNA reads TGTGCCAGCAGCCCGGCGGGGCTGAACACTGAAGCTTTCTTT. This translates into CASSPAGLNTEAFF.

Concerning this clonotype itself: This may come from a read error, since a much larger clone is one base off. V is TRBV7-3 and J is TRBJ2-1; the match to TRBD2 covers 10 bases. CDR1 is SGHTA and CDR2 is FQGTGA in the germline V gene. This CDR3 spans 15 amino acids. Trimming removed 4 bases from V and 5 bases from J; junction bases left unmatched: 5. In DNA form, the CDR3 reads TGTGCCAGCAGCTCCTCTAGCGGGGGAAACAATGAGCAGTTCTTC. Amino acids: CASSSSSGGNNEQFF.

This clonotype was detected a few times. CDR3 in amino acids: CASSLSSGPLSYEQYF. CDR3 DNA: TGTGCCAGCAGCTTGTCCAGCGGGCCTCTTTCCTACGAGCAGTACTTC. The chain links TRBV5-6 to TRBJ2-7; possible D gene TRBD2, 6 bases. The CDR3 contains 16 residues. From germline, CDR1 is SGHDT and CDR2 YYEEEE. Trimming cost V 1 base and J 1 base, with 15 bases left between them.

V gene TRBV7-8 combines with J gene TRBJ2-7; 9 bases agree with TRBD2. The length of the CDR3 is 17 residues. The J segment lost 7 bases and the V segment lost 2 bases, leaving 15 bases of the junction unmatched. From germline, CDR1 is SGHVS and CDR2 FQNEAQ. The CDR3, as DNA: TGTGCCAGCAGCTTATCAGAGGCGGGAGCGCGGGGGGGGGAGCAGTACTTC. It codes for CASSLSEAGARGGEQYF.

In regard to this clonotype: A much larger clone is a single base away; this may be a read error. The chain combines TRBV7-2 with TRBJ2-5; D tentatively fits TRBD1 or TRBD2 (6 bases each). This CDR3 spans 16 amino acids. Germline lookup yields CDR1 SGHTA and CDR2 FQGNSA. V was shortened by 0 bases and J by 3 bases, with 14 bases between the two germline ends. As DNA, the CDR3 is TGTGCCAGCAGCTTAGCTGGAGGGAACAGGGAAGAGACCCAGTACTTC. As protein: CASSLAGGNREETQYF.

The J gene is TRBJ2-1, the V gene TRBV7-8; 11 bases match TRBD2. Germline V gene lookup returns CDR1 SGHVS and CDR2 FQNEAQ. The CDR3 loop spans 20 amino acids. V shed 1 base, J shed 0 bases, and the junction held 11 bases outside the gene matches. The CDR3 DNA reads as TGTGCCAGCAGCTTAGATCCAGCCGGGACTAGCGGTAGCTCCTACAATGAGCAGTTCTTC. Residues: CASSLDPAGTSGSSYNEQFF.

The rearrangement joins TRBV6-2 or TRBV6-3 to TRBJ1-4; TRBD1 matches at 8 bases. This CDR3 contains 14 residues. Germline values: CDR1 MNHEY, CDR2 SVGEGT. Trimming at V came to 6 bases and at J to 8 bases, leaving 8 bases not matched to a gene. CDR3 DNA: TGTGCCAGCAGCTTCGGACAGGGTCCCGAAAAACTGTTTTTT. This codes for CASSFGQGPEKLFF.

Comments on this clonotype: Germline is not matched at one junction end, which may reflect a read error. The chain employs TRBV7-8 and TRBJ2-4, with TRBD2 as a possible D gene (5 bases). Germline V CDR1 and CDR2: SGHVS, FQNEAQ. The CDR3 is 17 residues long. The CDR3 loop reads CASSLSTSTGFKNSQYF. CDR3 coding DNA: TGTGCCAGCAGCTTATCGACCTCGACGGGGTTCAAAAACAGTCAGTACTTC.

In its sample, this clonotype was seen a few times. This rearrangement joins TRBV7-2 to TRBJ2-1; 7 nucleotides match TRBD2. Trimming took 6 bases from V and 4 from J; bases not matched to a gene: 12. This CDR3 is 16 amino acids long. CDR1 SGHTA and CDR2 FQGNSA come from the germline V gene. The CDR3 loop is CASRSTRDGGYNEQFF. CDR3 nucleotide sequence: TGTGCCAGCAGATCCACCCGGGACGGGGGGTACAATGAGCAGTTCTTC.

This clonotype was detected a few times. J is TRBJ2-3 and V is TRBV7-3; weak D call: TRBD2 (6 bases). Trimming removed 4 bases at V and 6 bases at J, with 14 bases between. Germline CDR1 and CDR2: SGHTA and FQGTGA. CDR3 length: 14 residues. The chain's CDR3 is CASSSGLAPDTQYF. The CDR3 nucleotides are TGTGCCAGCAGCTCGGGACTTGCTCCGGATACGCAGTATTTT.

The chain joins TRBV29-1 to TRBJ2-7; TRBD2 matches 7 bases. This CDR3 is 11 amino acids long. Germline trimming cut 7 bases from V and 2 bases from J; bases unmatched to any gene: 2. Germline values: CDR1 SQVTM, CDR2 ANQGSEA. DNA of the CDR3: TGCAGCGGGGGGACTACCTACGAGCAGTACTTC. This encodes CSGGTTYEQYF.

The rearrangement links TRBV5-1 to TRBJ2-1, with 15 nucleotides matching TRBD2. This CDR3 comprises 17 residues. V shed 0 bases and J 10 bases; nucleotides not matched to a gene: 8. The germline V gene encodes CDR1 SGHRS and CDR2 YFSETQ. DNA of the CDR3: TGCGCCAGCAGCTTGGCGGGACTAGCGGGAGGCTCTCAGGAGCAGTTCTTC. Its protein is CASSLAGLAGGSQEQFF.

This clonotype was counted only a few times. The genes are TRBV13 and TRBJ1-2, with 8 bases identical to TRBD1. Trimming cost V 7 bases and J 8 bases; bases outside gene matches: 12. The CDR3 runs 14 residues. Germline assignment: CDR1 PRHDT and CDR2 FYEKMQ (reference sequence). In DNA form, the CDR3 reads TGTGCCAGCACCCTGGATAAGGACAGGGAGGGCTACACCTTC. Its protein product is CASTLDKDREGYTF.

This clonotype was recorded a few times. This rearrangement joins TRBV7-9 to TRBJ2-2; the match to TRBD1 covers 10 bases. This CDR3 has 18 residues. Losses at the gene ends were 4 bases for V and 6 bases for J; bases not matched to a gene: 14. Germline CDR1 is SEHNR and CDR2 is FQNEAQ (reference sequence). This chain's CDR3 is CASSSGDRGHPKAGELFF. DNA for the CDR3: TGTGCCAGCAGCTCGGGAGACAGGGGGCATCCGAAGGCCGGGGAGCTGTTTTTT. The entire variable domain, with the rest obtained from reference TRBV7-9 and TRBJ2-2, is as follows: DTGVSQNPRHKITKRGQNVTFRCDPISEHNRLYWYRQTLGQGPEFLTYFQNEAQLEKSRLLSDRFSAERPKGSFSTLEIQRTEQGDSAMYLCASSSGDRGHPKAGELFFGEGSRLTVL.

The chain carries TRBV7-4 and TRBJ2-1, with a tentative D call TRBD2 (5 bases). V shed 8 bases and J shed 0 bases, with 8 bases lying between them. The CDR3 is 13 residues long. Germline V gene sequence: CDR1 SGHVT, CDR2 SQSDAQ. The CDR3 DNA follows: TGTGCCAGCCCTCGGGGCTCCTACAATGAGCAGTTCTTC. This gives the protein CASPRGSYNEQFF.

V gene TRBV12-3 or TRBV12-4 combines with J gene TRBJ2-7; tentatively, D is TRBD1 (6 bases). The CDR3 covers 15 residues. Trimming took 7 bases from V and 2 from J, leaving 18 bases between them. The CDR3 DNA follows: TGTGCCAGCAAGCAGGGACACCAAATCACCTACGAGCAGTACTTC. Translated, it gives CASKQGHQITYEQYF.

This clonotype came up a few times. V gene TRBV28 combines with J gene TRBJ2-2; tentative D call: TRBD1 (5 bases). The germline V gene encodes CDR1 MDHEN and CDR2 SYDVKM. The V end lost 3 bases, the J end lost 7 bases, and 15 bases lay between the germline ends. The CDR3 covers 15 residues. The CDR3 spells CASSLKQGRIGELFF. Here the CDR3 DNA reads TGTGCCAGCAGTTTGAAGCAGGGAAGAATCGGGGAGCTGTTTTTT. Using reference TRBV28 and TRBJ2-2 for the parts outside the CDR3, the full variable domain is DVKVTQSSRYLVKRTGEKVFLECVQDMDHENMFWYRQDPGLGLRLIYFSYDVKMKEKGDIPEGYSVSREKKERFSLILESASTNQTSMYLCASSLKQGRIGELFFGEGSRLTVL.

The rearrangement uses TRBV19 and TRBJ2-1; 8 positions match TRBD1. This CDR3 has 15 amino acids. The V gene end was trimmed by 3 bases and the J gene end by 2 bases; junction bases not matched to a gene: 3. The germline V gene encodes CDR1 LNHDA and CDR2 SQIVND (reference sequence). In nucleotides, the CDR3 is TGTGCCAGTAGTATTTCAGGGGGCCCCTACAATGAGCAGTTCTTC. Encoded protein: CASSISGGPYNEQFF. The complete variable domain, with remaining parts taken from reference TRBV19 and TRBJ2-1, reads DGGITQSPKYLFRKEGQNVTLSCEQNLNHDAMYWYRQDPGQGLRLIYYSQIVNDFQKGDIAEGYSVSREKKESFPLTVTSAQKNPTAFYLCASSISGGPYNEQFFGPGTRLTVL.

This sequence joins TRBV4-2 and TRBJ2-1; D possibly corresponds to TRBD1 (6 bases). V gave up 3 bases and J gave up 4 bases, with 13 bases separating them. Germline values: CDR1 LGHNA, CDR2 YNFKEQ. The CDR3 loop spans 15 amino acids. The chain's CDR3 is CASSHRQEPYNEQFF. The CDR3 nucleotides read TGTGCCAGCAGCCATCGACAGGAACCTTACAATGAGCAGTTCTTC.

CDR3 amino acids: CASSFPGTSGDLYEQFF. The CDR3, as DNA: TGTGCCAGCAGCTTCCCCGGGACTAGCGGGGATCTCTATGAGCAGTTCTTC. The rearrangement uses TRBV7-3 and TRBJ2-1; TRBD2 aligns across 13 bases. V lost 3 bases and J lost 8; bases outside the gene matches: 10. The CDR3 loop spans 17 amino acids. Germline CDR1 is SGHTA and CDR2 is FQGTGA.

The V call is TRBV6-2 or TRBV6-3, the J call TRBJ1-1; maybe TRBD1 (5 bases). The CDR3 has 14 residues. Germline V gene sequence: CDR1 MNHEY, CDR2 SVGEGT. V dropped 5 bases and J dropped 3 bases, with 13 bases sitting between them. The CDR3 is CASSGRDLYTEAFF. The CDR3 nucleotides are TGTGCCAGCAGTGGCAGGGACTTATACACTGAAGCTTTCTTT.

This clonotype was recorded a few times. V and J are TRBV29-1 and TRBJ2-1; D gene ambiguous. Trimming cost V 0 bases and J 6 bases, with 9 bases left between them. Looked up from germline, CDR1 is SQVTM and CDR2 is ANQGSEA. The CDR3 is made up of 13 amino acids. The CDR3 loop is CSVEDRRINEQFF. The CDR3, as DNA: TGCAGCGTTGAAGATCGCCGGATCAATGAGCAGTTCTTC.

This clonotype has a handful of counts. A much larger clone lies one base from this, so it may be a read error. The conserved closing phenylalanine or tryptophan is absent in this CDR3, likely reflecting a read error. The chain employs TRBV7-2 and TRBJ2-1; 12 bases map to TRBD2. V trimming: 6 bases; J trimming: 9 bases; junction bases outside the gene matches: 9. The CDR3 totals 15 residues. CDR1 is SGHTA, CDR2 FQGNSA, per germline. In DNA, the CDR3 is TGTGCCAGCAGTCCTCTAGCGGGAGGGCCGAGTGAGCAGTTCTCC. Protein: CASSPLAGGPSEQFS.

The chain has TRBV13 and TRBJ1-1; D remains ambiguous. The germline gives CDR1 PRHDT, CDR2 FYEKMQ (reference sequence). The CDR3 is 15 residues long. V dropped 5 bases and J dropped 0 bases, with 13 bases sitting between them. CDR3 loop: CASSRIVGLNTEAFF. For the CDR3, the DNA is TGTGCCAGCAGCCGGATAGTAGGGTTGAACACTGAAGCTTTCTTT.

This clonotype has only a few counts. The chain is built from TRBV20-1 and TRBJ2-5; D ambiguous. The V and J ends lost 6 bases and 1 base respectively, with 15 bases between them. Germline loops: CDR1 DFQATT, CDR2 SNEGSKA (reference sequence). The CDR3 extends over 14 amino acids. The CDR3 DNA follows: TGCAGTGCACGGACCCAGGACCTCCAAGAGACCCAGTACTTC. The encoded protein is CSARTQDLQETQYF.

The chain combines TRBV12-3 or TRBV12-4 with TRBJ1-5; D is undetermined. The V end lost 0 bases, the J end lost 6 bases, and 18 bases lay between the germline ends. This CDR3 is built from 17 residues. The CDR3 here is CASSLAPGAGLGQPQHF. In DNA, the CDR3 is TGTGCCAGCAGTTTAGCTCCCGGCGCGGGATTAGGTCAGCCCCAGCATTTT.